The rows below give T cell receptor beta chains drawn from one sample of a study of identifying expanded T cells in peripheral blood. Only in-frame clones appear in the TCRdb table, and some are missing; sequencing was by immunoSEQ multiplex PCR. The sample records 90,000 to 100,000 clones, nearly 90% being singletons. Sequencing was carried out using blood. These receptors came from a person between 18 and 75 years old in good health. Both conserved end residues are part of each CDR3. D genes are given only for firm matches. Clone size is given for some rows only: seen once, a few or many times, or a class if the clone is expanded.

J gene: TRBJ1-5; V gene: TRBV2; clone size: -; D gene: TRBD1; CDR3 DNA: TGTGCCAGCAGCGGGACAGGGGGGGATCAGCCCCAGCATTTT; CDR3 protein: CASSGTGGDQPQHF
J gene: TRBJ2-4; V gene: TRBV10-3; clone size: -; D gene: TRBD2; CDR3 DNA: TGTGCCATCAGCCCCCATAGCGGGGGAGCCAAAAACATTCAGTACTTC; CDR3 protein: CAISPHSGGAKNIQYF
J gene: TRBJ1-1; V gene: TRBV5-1; clone size: -; D gene: -; CDR3 DNA: TGCGCCAGCAGAACTTGGGGGAACACTGAAGCTTTCTTT; CDR3 protein: CASRTWGNTEAFF
J gene: TRBJ2-7; V gene: TRBV7-2; clone size: once; D gene: TRBD2; CDR3 DNA: TGTGCCAGCAGCTCCCGGACGACTAGCGGGAGGGAATACTCCTACGAGCAGTACTTC; CDR3 protein: CASSSRTTSGREYSYEQYF
J gene: TRBJ2-2; V gene: TRBV19; clone size: -; D gene: TRBD1; CDR3 DNA: TGTGCCAGTAGTCGGACAGGGGATGCTGGGGAGCTGTTTTTT; CDR3 protein: CASSRTGDAGELFF
J gene: TRBJ1-1; V gene: TRBV7-6; clone size: -; D gene: -; CDR3 DNA: TGTGCCAGCAGCGCTCGGACGGGGAACCCTGAAGCTTTCTTT; CDR3 protein: CASSARTGNPEAFF
J gene: TRBJ2-1; V gene: TRBV7-3; clone size: -; D gene: -; CDR3 DNA: TGTGCCAGCAGCTCCTTAGGAGGGGCCTCCTACAATGAGCAGTTCTTC; CDR3 protein: CASSSLGGASYNEQFF
J gene: TRBJ1-1; V gene: TRBV6-1; clone size: -; D gene: -; CDR3 DNA: TGTGCCAGCAGTGACGCAGGGCCTTCCACTGAAGCTTTCTTT; CDR3 protein: CASSDAGPSTEAFF
J gene: TRBJ1-3; V gene: TRBV30; clone size: -; D gene: -; CDR3 DNA: TGTGCCTCACGGCAGGGCATTGGAAACACCATATATTTT; CDR3 protein: CASRQGIGNTIYF
J gene: TRBJ2-7; V gene: TRBV7-7; clone size: -; D gene: -; CDR3 DNA: TGTGCCAGCAGCTTAGGTCCTATAGGGTACGAGCAGTACTTC; CDR3 protein: CASSLGPIGYEQYF
J gene: TRBJ2-1; V gene: TRBV7-3; clone size: -; D gene: -; CDR3 DNA: TGTGCCAGCAGCCAGGCGAACAATGAGCAGTTCTTC; CDR3 protein: CASSQANNEQFF
J gene: TRBJ2-7; V gene: TRBV7-9; clone size: -; D gene: -; CDR3 DNA: TGTGCCAGCACTAAAACGGACCGCTTGTACGAGCAGTACTTC; CDR3 protein: CASTKTDRLYEQYF
J gene: TRBJ1-2; V gene: TRBV5-1; clone size: -; D gene: -; CDR3 DNA: TGCGCCAGCAGCCGAGATTCCGGGACAACTAACTATGGCTACACCTTC; CDR3 protein: CASSRDSGTTNYGYTF
J gene: TRBJ1-1; V gene: TRBV7-3; clone size: -; D gene: -; CDR3 DNA: TGTGCCAGCAGCCAAAAGGCGGGCACTGAAGCTTTCTTT; CDR3 protein: CASSQKAGTEAFF
J gene: TRBJ1-5; V gene: TRBV4-2; clone size: once; D gene: -; CDR3 DNA: TGTGCCAGCAGCCAAGACAACAGGGTTATCATCATTCAGCCCCAGCATTTT; CDR3 protein: CASSQDNRVIIIQPQHF
J gene: TRBJ2-1; V gene: TRBV27; clone size: -; D gene: TRBD2; CDR3 DNA: TGTGCCAGCAGTGTCGGGACTAGCGGCGCCAGCTCCTACAATGAGCAGTTCTTC; CDR3 protein: CASSVGTSGASSYNEQFF
J gene: TRBJ2-7; V gene: TRBV5-1; clone size: -; D gene: -; CDR3 DNA: TGCGCCAGCAGCTTGAGGCCGGGGAGCTCCTACGAGCAGTACTTC; CDR3 protein: CASSLRPGSSYEQYF
J gene: TRBJ1-1; V gene: TRBV7-2; clone size: -; D gene: -; CDR3 DNA: TGTGCCAGCAGCTTACATCGGGGCACTGAAGCTTTCTTT; CDR3 protein: CASSLHRGTEAFF
J gene: TRBJ2-6; V gene: TRBV27; clone size: -; D gene: -; CDR3 DNA: TGTGCCAGTTCACTTACTGGGGCCAACGTCCTGACTTTC; CDR3 protein: CASSLTGANVLTF
J gene: TRBJ2-7; V gene: TRBV6-5; clone size: -; D gene: TRBD1; CDR3 DNA: TGTGCCAGCAGTAAGGACAGGGGGCGTAACGAGCAGTACTTC; CDR3 protein: CASSKDRGRNEQYF
J gene: TRBJ2-1; V gene: TRBV19; clone size: few; D gene: TRBD2; CDR3 DNA: TGTGCCAGTAGTATGGGCGGGGGATACAATGAGCAGTTCTTC; CDR3 protein: CASSMGGGYNEQFF
J gene: TRBJ2-2; V gene: TRBV20-1; clone size: -; D gene: -; CDR3 DNA: TGCAGTGCTCCAGGAGCCGGGGAGCTGTTTTTT; CDR3 protein: CSAPGAGELFF
J gene: TRBJ2-2; V gene: TRBV9; clone size: -; D gene: -; CDR3 DNA: TGTGCCAGCAGCGTAGGTGCAGGGGGGGACACCGGGGAGCTGTTTTTT; CDR3 protein: CASSVGAGGDTGELFF
J gene: TRBJ2-3; V gene: TRBV2; clone size: -; D gene: TRBD2; CDR3 DNA: TGTGCCGGAAGCGGGAAAACTACAGATACGCAGTATTTT; CDR3 protein: CAGSGKTTDTQYF
J gene: TRBJ1-2; V gene: TRBV18; clone size: -; D gene: TRBD1; CDR3 DNA: TGTGCCAGCTCACCACCAGGGACAGGTCGCGGCTACACCTTC; CDR3 protein: CASSPPGTGRGYTF
J gene: TRBJ1-3; V gene: TRBV9; clone size: -; D gene: -; CDR3 DNA: TGTGCCAGCAGCCAGAATGGGGGCTACCCGGACACCATATATTTT; CDR3 protein: CASSQNGGYPDTIYF
J gene: TRBJ1-1; V gene: TRBV25-1; clone size: -; D gene: TRBD1; CDR3 DNA: TGTGCCAGCAGTGAACTCGGCCCAGGGGGGCGGATGAACACTGAAGCTTTCTTT; CDR3 protein: CASSELGPGGRMNTEAFF
J gene: TRBJ1-1; V gene: TRBV7-3; clone size: -; D gene: -; CDR3 DNA: TGTGCCAGCAGCGTCACCGGGAACACTGAAGCTTTCTTT; CDR3 protein: CASSVTGNTEAFF
J gene: TRBJ1-2; V gene: TRBV5-1; clone size: -; D gene: TRBD1; CDR3 DNA: TGCGCCAGCAGAACCCAGACAGGGATGGATGGCTACACCTTC; CDR3 protein: CASRTQTGMDGYTF
J gene: TRBJ2-7; V gene: TRBV7-2; clone size: -; D gene: TRBD1; CDR3 DNA: TGTGCCAGCAGCTACTACAGGGGTTCCTACGAGCAGTACTTC; CDR3 protein: CASSYYRGSYEQYF
J gene: TRBJ1-4; V gene: TRBV30; clone size: once; D gene: -; CDR3 DNA: TGTGCCTGGACCCAGGGCTCAGGGTGGGGTGAAAAACTGTTTTTT; CDR3 protein: CAWTQGSGWGEKLFF
J gene: TRBJ2-2; V gene: TRBV27; clone size: -; D gene: TRBD1; CDR3 DNA: TGTGCCAGCAGACCCCTGGGGACAGGGCTGTCCACCGGGGAGCTGTTTTTT; CDR3 protein: CASRPLGTGLSTGELFF
J gene: TRBJ2-2; V gene: TRBV9; clone size: once; D gene: -; CDR3 DNA: TGTGCCAGCAGCGAACGTGACACCGGGGAGCTGTTTTTT; CDR3 protein: CASSERDTGELFF
J gene: TRBJ2-2; V gene: TRBV2; clone size: -; D gene: TRBD1; CDR3 DNA: TGTGCCACCGATCCCGGGACAGGGGACACCGGGGAGCTGTTTTTT; CDR3 protein: CATDPGTGDTGELFF
J gene: TRBJ2-5; V gene: TRBV7-9; clone size: -; D gene: -; CDR3 DNA: TGTGCCAGCAGCTTGTCAAGCGGCCCCCAAGAGACCCAGTACTTC; CDR3 protein: CASSLSSGPQETQYF
J gene: TRBJ2-1; V gene: TRBV11-3; clone size: -; D gene: -; CDR3 DNA: TGTGCCAGCAGCATTAGCGTCAATGAGCAGTTCTTC; CDR3 protein: CASSISVNEQFF
J gene: TRBJ2-7; V gene: TRBV7-9; clone size: -; D gene: -; CDR3 DNA: TGTGCCAGCAGCTCGTTCGGACCCTACGAGCAGTACTTC; CDR3 protein: CASSSFGPYEQYF
J gene: TRBJ1-2; V gene: TRBV6-6; clone size: few; D gene: -; CDR3 DNA: TGTGCCAGCAGTTACGGGGGGGGCGATGGCTACACCTTC; CDR3 protein: CASSYGGGDGYTF
J gene: TRBJ2-2; V gene: TRBV29-1; clone size: -; D gene: TRBD2; CDR3 DNA: TGCAGCGTCCGAAAATCGAATCTAGCGGGAGGGGGGGAGCTGTTTTTT; CDR3 protein: CSVRKSNLAGGGELFF
J gene: TRBJ1-2; V gene: TRBV19; clone size: -; D gene: TRBD1; CDR3 DNA: TGTGCCAGTAGTATAGCCACATTCGGACAGGGCCTCTATGGCTACACCTTC; CDR3 protein: CASSIATFGQGLYGYTF
J gene: TRBJ2-1; V gene: TRBV19; clone size: -; D gene: TRBD2; CDR3 DNA: TGTGCCAGTATCCCCGGGACTAGCGGAGACTACAATGAGCAGTTCTTC; CDR3 protein: CASIPGTSGDYNEQFF
J gene: TRBJ2-3; V gene: TRBV7-9; clone size: once; D gene: -; CDR3 DNA: TGTGCCAGCAGCCCCCGACTGAACACAGATACGCAGTATTTT; CDR3 protein: CASSPRLNTDTQYF
J gene: TRBJ2-3; V gene: TRBV7-3; clone size: -; D gene: -; CDR3 DNA: TGTGCCAGCAGCTCCCTGGGGACTGGCGCAGATACGCAGTATTTT; CDR3 protein: CASSSLGTGADTQYF
J gene: TRBJ2-5; V gene: TRBV18; clone size: -; D gene: -; CDR3 DNA: TGTGCCAGCTCACCACCTGCAAAAGAGACCCAGTACTTC; CDR3 protein: CASSPPAKETQYF
J gene: TRBJ1-1; V gene: TRBV28; clone size: -; D gene: TRBD1; CDR3 DNA: TGTGCCAGCAGACAACAGGGGGCGCTCACTGAAGCTTTCTTT; CDR3 protein: CASRQQGALTEAFF
J gene: TRBJ1-1; V gene: TRBV7-2; clone size: few; D gene: -; CDR3 DNA: TGTGCCAGCAGCACACAGGTCAGGGCATGGACTGAAGCTTTCTTT; CDR3 protein: CASSTQVRAWTEAFF
J gene: TRBJ2-5; V gene: TRBV4-3; clone size: -; D gene: -; CDR3 DNA: TGCGCCAGCAGCCTATGGACTTCGCAAGAGACCCAGTACTTC; CDR3 protein: CASSLWTSQETQYF
J gene: TRBJ1-1; V gene: TRBV30; clone size: -; D gene: -; CDR3 DNA: TGTGCCTGGACCCCGGGACGAAGGGACACTGAAGCTTTCTTT; CDR3 protein: CAWTPGRRDTEAFF
J gene: TRBJ2-1; V gene: TRBV5-1; clone size: -; D gene: TRBD2; CDR3 DNA: TGCGCCAGCAGCTTTGGGACTAGGGAAAATGAGCAGTTCTTC; CDR3 protein: CASSFGTRENEQFF
J gene: TRBJ2-2; V gene: TRBV7-6; clone size: medium-sized; D gene: -; CDR3 DNA: TGTGCCAGCAGCTTAGAACCAGGGGGGAGTGACGGGGAGCTGTTTTTT; CDR3 protein: CASSLEPGGSDGELFF
J gene: TRBJ2-2; V gene: TRBV27; clone size: -; D gene: -; CDR3 DNA: TGTGCCAGCAGTTTTGCCCCGGAGATTCCGAACACCGGGGAGCTGTTTTTT; CDR3 protein: CASSFAPEIPNTGELFF
J gene: TRBJ1-1; V gene: TRBV19; clone size: -; D gene: -; CDR3 DNA: TGTGCCAGTAGTATAGGTGGCCCCCCGGGGGCTGAAGCTTTCTTT; CDR3 protein: CASSIGGPPGAEAFF
J gene: TRBJ2-2; V gene: TRBV21-1; clone size: -; D gene: -; CDR3 DNA: TGTGCCAGTGAAAGGGAGGGGACACCGGGACTAGCGCACGGGGAGCTGTTTTTT; CDR3 protein: CASEREGTPGLAHGELFF
J gene: TRBJ1-2; V gene: TRBV15; clone size: -; D gene: -; CDR3 DNA: TGTGCCACCAGCTACCGACAGTATTCGGGGGGCTACACCTTC; CDR3 protein: CATSYRQYSGGYTF
J gene: TRBJ2-7; V gene: TRBV7-2; clone size: -; D gene: -; CDR3 DNA: TGTGCCAGCAGCTTAGCCGAGGGGCAGTACTTC; CDR3 protein: CASSLAEGQYF